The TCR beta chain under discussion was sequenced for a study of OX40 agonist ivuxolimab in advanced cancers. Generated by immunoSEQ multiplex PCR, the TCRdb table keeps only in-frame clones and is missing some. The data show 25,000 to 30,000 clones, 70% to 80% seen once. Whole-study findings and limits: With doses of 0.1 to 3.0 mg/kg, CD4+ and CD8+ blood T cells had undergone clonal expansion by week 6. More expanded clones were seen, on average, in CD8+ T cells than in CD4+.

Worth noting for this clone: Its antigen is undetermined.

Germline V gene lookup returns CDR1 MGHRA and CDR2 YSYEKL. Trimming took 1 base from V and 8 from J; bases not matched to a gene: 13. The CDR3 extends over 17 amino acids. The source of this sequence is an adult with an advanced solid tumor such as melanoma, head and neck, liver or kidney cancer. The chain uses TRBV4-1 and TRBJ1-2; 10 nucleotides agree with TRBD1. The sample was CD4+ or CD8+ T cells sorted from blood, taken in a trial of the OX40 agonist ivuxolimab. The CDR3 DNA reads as TGCGCCAGCAGCCAAGCCTGGACAGGGGGGGGTCTGAGAGGCTACACCTTC. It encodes CASSQAWTGGGLRGYTF.